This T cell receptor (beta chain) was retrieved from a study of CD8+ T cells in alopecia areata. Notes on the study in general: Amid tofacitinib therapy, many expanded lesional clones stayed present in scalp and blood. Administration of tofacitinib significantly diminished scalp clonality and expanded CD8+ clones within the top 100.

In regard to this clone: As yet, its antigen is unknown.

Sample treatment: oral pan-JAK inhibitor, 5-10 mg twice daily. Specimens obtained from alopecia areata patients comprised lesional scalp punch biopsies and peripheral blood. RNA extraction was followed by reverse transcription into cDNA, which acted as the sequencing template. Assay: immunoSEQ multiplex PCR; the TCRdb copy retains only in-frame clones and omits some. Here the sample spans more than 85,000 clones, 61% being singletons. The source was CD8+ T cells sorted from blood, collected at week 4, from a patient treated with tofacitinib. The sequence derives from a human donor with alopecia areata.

The CDR3 region is CASSLSPEVRQDSSGANVLTF. CDR3 coding DNA: TGTGCCAGCAGTTTATCCCCCGAGGTAAGACAAGACTCCTCTGGGGCCAACGTCCTGACTTTC. This chain uses TRBV28 with TRBJ2-6; D gene unclear. The CDR3 is 21 residues long. Trimming removed 1 base at V and 0 bases at J, with 22 bases between. Germline CDR1 is MDHEN and CDR2 is SYDVKM.